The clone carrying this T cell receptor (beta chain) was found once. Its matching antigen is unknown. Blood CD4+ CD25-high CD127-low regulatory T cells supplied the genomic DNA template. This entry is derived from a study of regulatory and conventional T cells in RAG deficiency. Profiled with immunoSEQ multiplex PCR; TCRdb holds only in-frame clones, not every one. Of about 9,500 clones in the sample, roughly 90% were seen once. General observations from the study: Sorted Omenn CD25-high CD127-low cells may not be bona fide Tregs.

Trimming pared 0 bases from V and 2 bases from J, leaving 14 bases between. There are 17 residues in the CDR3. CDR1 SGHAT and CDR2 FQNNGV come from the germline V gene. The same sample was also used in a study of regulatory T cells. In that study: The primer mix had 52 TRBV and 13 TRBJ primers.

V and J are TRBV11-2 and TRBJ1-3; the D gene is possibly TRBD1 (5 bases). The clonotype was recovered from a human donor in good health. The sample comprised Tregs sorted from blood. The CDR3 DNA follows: TGTGCCAGCAGCTTAGATCCCCCAGGGTTTCCTGGAAACACCATATATTTT. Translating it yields CASSLDPPGFPGNTIYF.